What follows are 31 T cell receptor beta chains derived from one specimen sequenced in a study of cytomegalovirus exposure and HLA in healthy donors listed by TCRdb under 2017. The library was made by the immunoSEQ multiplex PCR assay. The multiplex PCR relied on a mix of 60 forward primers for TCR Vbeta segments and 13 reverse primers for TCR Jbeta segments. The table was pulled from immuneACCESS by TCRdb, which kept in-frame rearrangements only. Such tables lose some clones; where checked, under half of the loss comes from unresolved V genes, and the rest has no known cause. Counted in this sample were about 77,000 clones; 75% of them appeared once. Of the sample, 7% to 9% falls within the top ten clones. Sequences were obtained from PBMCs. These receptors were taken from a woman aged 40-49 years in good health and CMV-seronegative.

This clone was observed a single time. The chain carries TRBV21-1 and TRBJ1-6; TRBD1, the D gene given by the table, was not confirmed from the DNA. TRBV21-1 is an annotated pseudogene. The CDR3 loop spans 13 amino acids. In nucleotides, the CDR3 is TGTGCCAGCAGCGACAGGGCACCTTCACCCCTCCACTTT. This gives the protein CASSDRAPSPLHF.

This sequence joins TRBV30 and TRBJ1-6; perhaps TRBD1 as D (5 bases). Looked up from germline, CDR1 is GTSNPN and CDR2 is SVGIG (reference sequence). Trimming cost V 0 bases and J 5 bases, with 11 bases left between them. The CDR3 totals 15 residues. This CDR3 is CAWSVTTGHNSPLHF. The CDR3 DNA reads TGTGCCTGGAGTGTAACTACAGGTCATAATTCACCCCTCCACTTT. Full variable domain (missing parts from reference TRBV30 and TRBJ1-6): SQTIHQWPATLVQPVGSPLSLECTVEGTSNPNLYWYRQAAGRGLQLLFYSVGIGQISSEVPQNLSASRPQDRQFILSSKKLLLSDSGFYLCAWSVTTGHNSPLHFGNGTRLTVT.

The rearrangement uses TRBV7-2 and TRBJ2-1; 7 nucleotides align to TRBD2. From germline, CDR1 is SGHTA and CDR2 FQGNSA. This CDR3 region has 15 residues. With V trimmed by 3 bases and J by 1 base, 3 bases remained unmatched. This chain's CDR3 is CASSFGRESYNEQFF. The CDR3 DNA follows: TGTGCCAGCAGCTTCGGGCGGGAGTCCTACAATGAGCAGTTCTTC.

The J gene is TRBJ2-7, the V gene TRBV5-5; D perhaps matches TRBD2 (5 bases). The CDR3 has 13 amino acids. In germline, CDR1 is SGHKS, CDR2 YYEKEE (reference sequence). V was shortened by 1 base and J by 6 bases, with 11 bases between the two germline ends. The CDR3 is CASSLTGKIEQYF. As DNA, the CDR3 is TGTGCCAGCAGCTTGACGGGAAAGATCGAGCAGTACTTC.

The CDR3 protein is CASSFNGRAEDTQYF. The CDR3 DNA sequence: TGCGCCAGCAGCTTTAACGGGAGGGCCGAAGATACGCAGTATTTT. This chain links TRBV5-1 with TRBJ2-3; 8 bases line up with TRBD2. After removal of 2 bases from V and 5 bases from J, the junction contained 7 bases not matched to a gene. The CDR3 sequence is 15 residues long. CDR1 is SGHRS, CDR2 YFSETQ, per germline.

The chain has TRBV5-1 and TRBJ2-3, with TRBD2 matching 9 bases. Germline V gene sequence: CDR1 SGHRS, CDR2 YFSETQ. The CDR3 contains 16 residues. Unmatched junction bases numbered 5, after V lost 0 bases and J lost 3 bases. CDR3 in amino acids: CASSLGKSGRTDTQYF. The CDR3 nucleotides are TGCGCCAGCAGCTTGGGCAAGAGCGGGAGGACAGATACGCAGTATTTT.

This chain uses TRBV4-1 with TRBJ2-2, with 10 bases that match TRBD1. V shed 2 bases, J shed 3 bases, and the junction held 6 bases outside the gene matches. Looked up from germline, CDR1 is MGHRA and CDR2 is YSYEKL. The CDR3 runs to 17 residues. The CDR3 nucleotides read TGCGCCAGCAGCCAAACCGGGACAGGGGCCTACACCGGGGAGCTGTTTTTT. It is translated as CASSQTGTGAYTGELFF.

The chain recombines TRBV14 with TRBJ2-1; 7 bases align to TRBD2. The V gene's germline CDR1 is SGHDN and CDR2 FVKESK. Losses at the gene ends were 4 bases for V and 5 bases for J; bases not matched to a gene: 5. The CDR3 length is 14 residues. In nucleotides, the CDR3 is TGTGCCAGCAGCCTCTACGGGACTAACAATGAGCAGTTCTTC. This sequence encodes CASSLYGTNNEQFF.

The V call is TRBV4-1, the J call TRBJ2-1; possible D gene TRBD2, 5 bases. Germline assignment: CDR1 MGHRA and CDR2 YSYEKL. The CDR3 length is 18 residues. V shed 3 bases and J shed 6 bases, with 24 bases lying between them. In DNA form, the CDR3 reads TGCGCCAGCAGCCAGGCCCCCAGGATCTTCACTGGAGGCAATGAGCAGTTCTTC. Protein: CASSQAPRIFTGGNEQFF.

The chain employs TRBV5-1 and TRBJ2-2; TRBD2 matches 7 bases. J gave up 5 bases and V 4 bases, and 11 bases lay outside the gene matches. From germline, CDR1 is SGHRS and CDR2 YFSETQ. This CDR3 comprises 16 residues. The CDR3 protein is CASSGSSGTITGELFF. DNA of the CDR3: TGCGCCAGCAGCGGTTCCAGCGGGACGATAACCGGGGAGCTGTTTTTT.

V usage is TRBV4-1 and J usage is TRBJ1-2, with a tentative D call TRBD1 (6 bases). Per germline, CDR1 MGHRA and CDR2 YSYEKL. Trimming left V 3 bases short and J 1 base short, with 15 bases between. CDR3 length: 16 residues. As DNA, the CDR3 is TGCGCCAGCAGCCAGGTCCGGGACAACAGTAACTATGGCTACACCTTC. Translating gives CASSQVRDNSNYGYTF.

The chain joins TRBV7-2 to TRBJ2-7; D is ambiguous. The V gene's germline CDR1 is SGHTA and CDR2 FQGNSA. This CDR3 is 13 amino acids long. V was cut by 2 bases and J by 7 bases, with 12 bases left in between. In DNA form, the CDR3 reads TGTGCCAGCAGCTTAATCTCCCGTCGGGAGCAGTACTTC. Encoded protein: CASSLISRREQYF.

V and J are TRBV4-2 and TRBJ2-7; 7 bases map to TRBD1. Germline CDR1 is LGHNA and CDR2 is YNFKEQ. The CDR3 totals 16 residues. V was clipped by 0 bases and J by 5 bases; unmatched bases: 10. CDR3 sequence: CASSQEYGTVRDEQYF. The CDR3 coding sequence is TGTGCCAGCAGCCAAGAGTACGGGACAGTCAGGGACGAGCAGTACTTC.

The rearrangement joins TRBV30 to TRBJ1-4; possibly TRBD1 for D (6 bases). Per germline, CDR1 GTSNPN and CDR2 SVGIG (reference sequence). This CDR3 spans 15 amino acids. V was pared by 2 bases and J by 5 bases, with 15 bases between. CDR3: CAWSSHRALNEKLFF. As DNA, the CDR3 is TGTGCCTGGAGTTCCCACAGGGCCCTAAATGAAAAACTGTTTTTT.

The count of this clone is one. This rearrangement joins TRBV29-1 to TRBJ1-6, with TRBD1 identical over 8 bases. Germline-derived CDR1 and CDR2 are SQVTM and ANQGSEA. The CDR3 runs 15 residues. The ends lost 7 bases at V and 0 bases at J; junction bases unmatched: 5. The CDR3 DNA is TGCAGCGGAACAGGGGGTAGCTCCTATAATTCACCCCTCCACTTT. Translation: CSGTGGSSYNSPLHF.

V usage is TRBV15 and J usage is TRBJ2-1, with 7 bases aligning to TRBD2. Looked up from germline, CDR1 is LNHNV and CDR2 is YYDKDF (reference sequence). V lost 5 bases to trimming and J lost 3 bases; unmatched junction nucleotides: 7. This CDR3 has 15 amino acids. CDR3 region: CATSGKREVYNEQFF. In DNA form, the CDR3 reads TGTGCCACCAGCGGAAAGCGGGAAGTCTACAATGAGCAGTTCTTC.

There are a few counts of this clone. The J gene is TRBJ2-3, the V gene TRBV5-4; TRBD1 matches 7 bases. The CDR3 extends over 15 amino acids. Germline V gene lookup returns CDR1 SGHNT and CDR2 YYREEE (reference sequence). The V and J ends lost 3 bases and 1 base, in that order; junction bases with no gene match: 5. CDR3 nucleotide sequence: TGTGCCAGCAGCTCCCGGGACAGCCGCACAGATACGCAGTATTTT. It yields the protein CASSSRDSRTDTQYF.

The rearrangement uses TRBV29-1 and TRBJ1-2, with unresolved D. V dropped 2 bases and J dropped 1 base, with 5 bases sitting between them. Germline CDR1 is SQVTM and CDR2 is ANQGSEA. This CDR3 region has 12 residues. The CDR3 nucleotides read TGCAGCGTTGAAACGGTTAACTATGGCTACACCTTC. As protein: CSVETVNYGYTF. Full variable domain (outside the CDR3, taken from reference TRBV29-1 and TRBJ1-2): SAVISQKPSRDICQRGTSLTIQCQVDSQVTMMFWYRQQPGQSLTLIATANQGSEATYESGFVIDKFPISRPNLTFSTLTVSNMSPEDSSIYLCSVETVNYGYTFGSGTRLTVV.

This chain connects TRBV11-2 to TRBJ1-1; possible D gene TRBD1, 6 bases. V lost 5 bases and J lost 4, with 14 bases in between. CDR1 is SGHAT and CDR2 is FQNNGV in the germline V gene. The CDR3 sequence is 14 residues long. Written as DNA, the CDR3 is TGTGCCAGCAGCCCTATGGGAGGGGGCACTGAAGCTTTCTTT. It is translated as CASSPMGGGTEAFF.

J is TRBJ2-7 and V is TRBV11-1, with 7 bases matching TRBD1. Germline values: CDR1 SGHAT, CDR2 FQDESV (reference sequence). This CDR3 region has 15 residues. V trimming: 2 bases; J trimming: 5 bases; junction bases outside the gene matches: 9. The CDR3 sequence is CASSLRGQGFDEQYF. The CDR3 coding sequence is TGTGCCAGCAGCTTAAGGGGGCAGGGGTTCGACGAGCAGTACTTC.

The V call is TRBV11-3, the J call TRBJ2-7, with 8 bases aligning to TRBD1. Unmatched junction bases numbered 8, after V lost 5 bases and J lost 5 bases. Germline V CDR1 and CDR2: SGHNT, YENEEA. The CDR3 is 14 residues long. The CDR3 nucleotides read TGTGCCAGCAGCGCCGGACAGGGAGGTAACGAGCAGTACTTC. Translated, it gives CASSAGQGGNEQYF.

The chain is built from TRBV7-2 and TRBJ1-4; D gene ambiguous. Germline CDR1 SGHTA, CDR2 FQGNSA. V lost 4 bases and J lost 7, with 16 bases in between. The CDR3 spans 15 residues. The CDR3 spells CASSWAGGMAEKLFF. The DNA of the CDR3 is TGTGCCAGCAGCTGGGCGGGCGGGATGGCTGAAAAACTGTTTTTT.

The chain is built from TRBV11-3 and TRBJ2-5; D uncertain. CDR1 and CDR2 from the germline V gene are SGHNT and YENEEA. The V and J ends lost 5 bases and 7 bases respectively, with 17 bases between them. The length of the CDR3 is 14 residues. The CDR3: CASSISADTGTQYF. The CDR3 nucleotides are TGTGCCAGCAGCATCTCGGCAGATACGGGGACCCAGTACTTC.

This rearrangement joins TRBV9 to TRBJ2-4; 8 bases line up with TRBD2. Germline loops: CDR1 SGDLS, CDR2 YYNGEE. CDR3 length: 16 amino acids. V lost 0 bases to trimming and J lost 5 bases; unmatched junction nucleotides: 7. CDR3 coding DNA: TGTGCCAGCAGCGTAGACGACGGGGGGGCCGAAAACATTCAGTACTTC. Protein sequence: CASSVDDGGAENIQYF.

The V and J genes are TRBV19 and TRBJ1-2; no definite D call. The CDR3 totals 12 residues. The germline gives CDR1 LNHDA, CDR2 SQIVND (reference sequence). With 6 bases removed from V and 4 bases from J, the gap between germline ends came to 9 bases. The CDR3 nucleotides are TGTGCCAGTAGCAGTCATTCCTATGGCTACACCTTC. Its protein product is CASSSHSYGYTF. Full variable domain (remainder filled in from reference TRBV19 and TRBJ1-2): DGGITQSPKYLFRKEGQNVTLSCEQNLNHDAMYWYRQDPGQGLRLIYYSQIVNDFQKGDIAEGYSVSREKKESFPLTVTSAQKNPTAFYLCASSSHSYGYTFGSGTRLTVV.

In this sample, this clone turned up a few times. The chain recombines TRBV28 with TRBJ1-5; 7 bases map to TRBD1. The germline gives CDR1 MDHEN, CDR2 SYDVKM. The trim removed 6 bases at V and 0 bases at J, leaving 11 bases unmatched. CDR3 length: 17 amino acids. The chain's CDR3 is CASSSTGTAYSNQPQHF. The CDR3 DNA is TGTGCCAGCAGCTCAACCGGGACAGCGTATAGCAATCAGCCCCAGCATTTT.

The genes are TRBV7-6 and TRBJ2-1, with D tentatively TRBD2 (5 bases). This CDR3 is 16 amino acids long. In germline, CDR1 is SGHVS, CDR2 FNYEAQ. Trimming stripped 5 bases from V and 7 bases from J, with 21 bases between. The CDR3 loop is CASSALAQRSLNEQFF. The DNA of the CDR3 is TGTGCCAGCAGCGCACTTGCCCAGCGGTCCCTAAATGAGCAGTTCTTC. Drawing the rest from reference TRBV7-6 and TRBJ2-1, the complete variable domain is GAGVSQSPRYKVTKRGQDVALRCDPISGHVSLYWYRQALGQGPEFLTYFNYEAQQDKSGLPNDRFSAERPEGSISTLTIQRTEQRDSAMYRCASSALAQRSLNEQFFGPGTRLTVL.

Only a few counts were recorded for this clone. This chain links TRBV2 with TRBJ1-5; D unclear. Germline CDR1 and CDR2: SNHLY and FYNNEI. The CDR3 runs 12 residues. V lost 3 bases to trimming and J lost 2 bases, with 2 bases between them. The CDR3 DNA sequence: TGTGCCAGCAGTGACGGCAATCAGCCCCAGCATTTT. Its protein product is CASSDGNQPQHF.

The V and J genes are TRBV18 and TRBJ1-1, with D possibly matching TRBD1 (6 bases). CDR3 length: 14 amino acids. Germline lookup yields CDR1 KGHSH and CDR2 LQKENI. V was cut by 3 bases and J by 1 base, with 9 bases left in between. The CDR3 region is CASSPLTGNTEAFF. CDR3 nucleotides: TGTGCCAGCTCACCCCTGACAGGGAACACTGAAGCTTTCTTT.

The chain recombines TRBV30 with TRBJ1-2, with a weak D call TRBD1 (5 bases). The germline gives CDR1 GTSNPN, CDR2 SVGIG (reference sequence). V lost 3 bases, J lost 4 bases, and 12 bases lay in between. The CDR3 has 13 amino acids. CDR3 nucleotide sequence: TGTGCCTGGAGGTTGGGGGGGACCTATGGCTACACCTTC. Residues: CAWRLGGTYGYTF.

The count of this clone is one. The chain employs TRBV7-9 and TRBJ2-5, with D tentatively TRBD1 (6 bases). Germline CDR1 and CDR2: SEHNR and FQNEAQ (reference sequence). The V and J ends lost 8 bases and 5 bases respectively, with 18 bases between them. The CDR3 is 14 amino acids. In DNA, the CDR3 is TGTGCCAGCTTTCGAACAGGGTCTACGGAGACCCAGTACTTC. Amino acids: CASFRTGSTETQYF.